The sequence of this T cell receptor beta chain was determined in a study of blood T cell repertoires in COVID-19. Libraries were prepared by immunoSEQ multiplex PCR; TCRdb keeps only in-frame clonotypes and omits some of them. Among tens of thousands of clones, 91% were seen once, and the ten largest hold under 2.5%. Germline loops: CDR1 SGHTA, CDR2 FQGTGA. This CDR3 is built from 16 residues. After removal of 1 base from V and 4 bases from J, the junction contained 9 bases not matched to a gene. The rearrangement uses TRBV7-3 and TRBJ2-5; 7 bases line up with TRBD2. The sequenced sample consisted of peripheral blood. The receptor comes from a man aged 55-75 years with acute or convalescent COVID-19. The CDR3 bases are TGTGCCAGCAGCTTAAGGCGCGGGAGTGGTCGAGAGACCCAGTACTTC. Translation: CASSLRRGSGRETQYF.